This TCR beta chain was recorded in a study of T-cell reconstitution after alpha-beta-depleted transplantation in children. Broader study findings: Reportedly, roughly two months post-transplant, alpha-beta T cells arose from several hundred expanded graft clones.

The TCRbeta library was prepared with unique molecular identifiers. TCRdb recomputed calls from the PCR reads with MiXCR, one row per CDR3 protein. The sample holds fewer than 700,000 distinct CDR3 sequences, under 30% seen once. This CDR3 is built from 16 residues. The germline V gene has CDR1 SGHTA and CDR2 FQGNSA. Trimming removed 2 bases from V and 0 bases from J, with 12 bases in between. Only a few counts were recorded for this clonotype. What it binds is unknown. This clonotype was sampled from a boy younger than two who had a stem cell transplant for acute myeloid leukemia, so the T cells may come from the graft donor. Material: PBMCs, mostly from graft donor cells, obtained 360 days after TCRalphabeta/CD19-depleted stem cell transplant. This sequence joins TRBV7-2 and TRBJ2-3, with a tentative D call TRBD1 (6 bases). The CDR3 DNA follows: TGTGCCAGCAGCTTACAGGGGCCGCCTAGCACAGATACGCAGTATTTT. Amino acid sequence: CASSLQGPPSTDTQYF.